This TCR beta chain was documented in a study of shared clonotypes between healthy human individuals. In the naive CD8 group, cells lacked CD45RO and were positively selected for CCR7, so terminally differentiated effector memory CD45RA+ cells were left out. Produced via immunoSEQ multiplex PCR; TCRdb's table is partial and in-frame only. Among roughly 2,000,000 clones listed, about 95% were seen once. This CDR3 has 14 amino acids. Looked up from germline, CDR1 is SGHDT and CDR2 is YYEEEE. V was pared by 4 bases and J by 1 base, with 5 bases of the junction left unmatched. The specimen was naive CD8+ T cells sorted from blood. The chain combines TRBV5-6 with TRBJ2-7; 7 bases are a match to TRBD2. The source is a man between 18 and 35 years old in good health. The CDR3 sequence is CASSHGGSSYEQYF. Written as DNA, the CDR3 is TGTGCCAGCAGCCATGGCGGGAGTTCCTACGAGCAGTACTTC.